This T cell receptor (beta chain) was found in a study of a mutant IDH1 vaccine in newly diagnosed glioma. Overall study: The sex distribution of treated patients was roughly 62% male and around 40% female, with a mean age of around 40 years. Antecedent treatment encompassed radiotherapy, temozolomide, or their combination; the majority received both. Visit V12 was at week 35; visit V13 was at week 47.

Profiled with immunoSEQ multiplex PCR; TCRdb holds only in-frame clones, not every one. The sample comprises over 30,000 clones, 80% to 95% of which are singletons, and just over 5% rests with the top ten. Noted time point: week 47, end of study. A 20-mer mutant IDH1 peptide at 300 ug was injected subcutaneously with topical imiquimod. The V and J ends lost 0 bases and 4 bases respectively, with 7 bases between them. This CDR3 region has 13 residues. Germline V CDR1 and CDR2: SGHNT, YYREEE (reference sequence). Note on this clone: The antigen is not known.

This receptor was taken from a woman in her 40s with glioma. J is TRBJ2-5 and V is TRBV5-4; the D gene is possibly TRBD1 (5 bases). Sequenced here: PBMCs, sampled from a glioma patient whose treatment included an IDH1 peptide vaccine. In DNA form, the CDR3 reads TGTGCCAGCAGCTTGGTAGGGGTAGAGACCCAGTACTTC. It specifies CASSLVGVETQYF.